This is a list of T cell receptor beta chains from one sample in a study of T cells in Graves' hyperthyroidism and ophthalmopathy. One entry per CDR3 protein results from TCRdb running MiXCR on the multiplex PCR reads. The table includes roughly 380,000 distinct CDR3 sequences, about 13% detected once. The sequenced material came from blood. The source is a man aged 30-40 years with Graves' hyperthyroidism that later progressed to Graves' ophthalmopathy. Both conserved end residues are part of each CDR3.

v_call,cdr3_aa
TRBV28,CASSLSSSGGDEQYF
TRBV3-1,CASSQEAGFEKLFF
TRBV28,CASSFGAGYTF
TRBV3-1,CASSHRPKGPVETQYF
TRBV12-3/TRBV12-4,CASSLRGPDRGYEQYF
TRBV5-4,CASSATGTGQETQYF
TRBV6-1,CASSAGTHGSPLHF
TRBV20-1,CSASFVTTDTQYF
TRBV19,CASSIWGGEKLFF
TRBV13,CASSLGLSGNQPQHF
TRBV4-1,CASSQDWVTSFSYNEQFF
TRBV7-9,CASSLDVNTVPLHF
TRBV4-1,CASSQSSVDQPQHF
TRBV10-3,CAINTGQETDTQYF
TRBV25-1,CASSESRWGRSTDTQYF
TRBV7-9,CASSRGQGQETQYF
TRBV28,CASKEIGGRVEAFF
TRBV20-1,CSANLAAHVTDTQYF
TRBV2,CASTRARGFSGELFF
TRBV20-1,CSAREENTGELFF
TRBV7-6,CARILAGGPMNTGELFF
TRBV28,CASQRYRGPVYIQYF